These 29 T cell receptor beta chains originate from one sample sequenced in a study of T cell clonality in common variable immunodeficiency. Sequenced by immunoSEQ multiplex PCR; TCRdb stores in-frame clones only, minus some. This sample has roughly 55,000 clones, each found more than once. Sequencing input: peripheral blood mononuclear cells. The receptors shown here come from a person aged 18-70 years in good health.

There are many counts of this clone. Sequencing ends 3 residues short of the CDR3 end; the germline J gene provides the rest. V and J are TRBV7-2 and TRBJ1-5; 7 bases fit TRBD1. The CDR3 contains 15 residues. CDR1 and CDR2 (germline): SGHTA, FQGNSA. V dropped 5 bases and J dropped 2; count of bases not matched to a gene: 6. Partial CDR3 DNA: TGTGCCAGCAGCGCCCGGGACAGAGGCAATCAGCCC. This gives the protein CASSARDRGNQP. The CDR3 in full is CASSARDRGNQPQHF.

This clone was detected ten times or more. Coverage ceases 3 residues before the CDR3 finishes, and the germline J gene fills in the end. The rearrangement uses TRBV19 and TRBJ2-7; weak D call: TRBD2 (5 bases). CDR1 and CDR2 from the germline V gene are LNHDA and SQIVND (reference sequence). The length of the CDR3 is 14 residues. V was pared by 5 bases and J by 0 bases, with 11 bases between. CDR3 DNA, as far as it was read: TGTGCCAGTAGTCTTAGCGCAAGCTCCTACGAG. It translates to CASSLSASSYE. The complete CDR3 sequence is CASSLSASSYEQYF.

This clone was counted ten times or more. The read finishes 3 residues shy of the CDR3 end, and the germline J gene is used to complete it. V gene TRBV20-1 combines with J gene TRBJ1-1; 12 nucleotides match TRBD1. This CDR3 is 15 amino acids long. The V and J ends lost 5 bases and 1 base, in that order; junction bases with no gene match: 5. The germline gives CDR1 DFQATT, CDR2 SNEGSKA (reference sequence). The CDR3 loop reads CSAGTGGYSNTEAFF. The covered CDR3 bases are TGCAGTGCTGGGACAGGGGGCTATTCGAACACTGAA.

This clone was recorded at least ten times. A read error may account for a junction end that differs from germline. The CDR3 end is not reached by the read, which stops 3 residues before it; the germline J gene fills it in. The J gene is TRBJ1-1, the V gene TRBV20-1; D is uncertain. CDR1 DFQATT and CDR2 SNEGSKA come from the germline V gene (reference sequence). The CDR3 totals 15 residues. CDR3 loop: CSARGYETANTKAFF. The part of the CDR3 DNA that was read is TGCAGTGCTAGAGGATATGAGACGGCGAACACTAAA.

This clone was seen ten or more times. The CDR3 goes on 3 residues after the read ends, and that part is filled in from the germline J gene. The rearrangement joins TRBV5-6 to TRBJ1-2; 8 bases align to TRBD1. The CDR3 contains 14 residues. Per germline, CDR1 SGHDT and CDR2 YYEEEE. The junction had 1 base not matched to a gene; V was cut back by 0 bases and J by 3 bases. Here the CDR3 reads CASSLDRGYYGYTF. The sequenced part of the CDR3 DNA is TGTGCCAGCAGCTTGGACAGGGGGTACTATGGC.

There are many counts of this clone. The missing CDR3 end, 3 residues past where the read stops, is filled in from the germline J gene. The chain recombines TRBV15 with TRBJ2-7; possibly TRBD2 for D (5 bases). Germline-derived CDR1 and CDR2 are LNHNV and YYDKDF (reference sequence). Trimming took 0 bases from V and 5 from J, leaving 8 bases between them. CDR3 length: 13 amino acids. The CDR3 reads CATSRDRGHEQYF. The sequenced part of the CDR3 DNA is TGTGCCACCAGCAGAGATCGAGGGCACGAG.

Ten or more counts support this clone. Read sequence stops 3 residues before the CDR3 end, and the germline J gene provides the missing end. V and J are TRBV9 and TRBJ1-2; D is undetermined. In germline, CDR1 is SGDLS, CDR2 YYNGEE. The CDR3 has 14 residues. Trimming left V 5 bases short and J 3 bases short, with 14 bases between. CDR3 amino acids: CASRDLGGDYGYTF. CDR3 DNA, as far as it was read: TGTGCCAGCAGGGATCTAGGAGGAGACTATGGC.

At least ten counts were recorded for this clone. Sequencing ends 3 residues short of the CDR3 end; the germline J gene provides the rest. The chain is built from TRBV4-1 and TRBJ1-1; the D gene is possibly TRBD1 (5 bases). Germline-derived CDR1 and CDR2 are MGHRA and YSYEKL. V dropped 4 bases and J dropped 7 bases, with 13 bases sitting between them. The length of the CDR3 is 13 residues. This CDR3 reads CASSPQGTDEAFF. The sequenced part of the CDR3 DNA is TGCGCCAGCAGCCCCCAGGGAACAGATGAA.

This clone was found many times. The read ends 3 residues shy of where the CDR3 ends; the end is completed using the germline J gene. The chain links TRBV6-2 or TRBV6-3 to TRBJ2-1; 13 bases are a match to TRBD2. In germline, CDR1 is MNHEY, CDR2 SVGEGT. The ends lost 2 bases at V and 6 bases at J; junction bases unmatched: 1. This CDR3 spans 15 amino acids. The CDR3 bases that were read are TGTGCCAGCAGTTACGGACTAGCGGGAGTCAATGAG. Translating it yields CASSYGLAGVNE. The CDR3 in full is CASSYGLAGVNEQFF.

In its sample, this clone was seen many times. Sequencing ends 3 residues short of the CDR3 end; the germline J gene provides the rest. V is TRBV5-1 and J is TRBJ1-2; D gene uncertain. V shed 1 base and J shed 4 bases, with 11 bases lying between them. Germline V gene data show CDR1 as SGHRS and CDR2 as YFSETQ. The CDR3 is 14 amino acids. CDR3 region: CASSLSGEGYGYTF. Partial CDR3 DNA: TGCGCCAGCAGCTTGAGCGGGGAAGGCTATGGC.

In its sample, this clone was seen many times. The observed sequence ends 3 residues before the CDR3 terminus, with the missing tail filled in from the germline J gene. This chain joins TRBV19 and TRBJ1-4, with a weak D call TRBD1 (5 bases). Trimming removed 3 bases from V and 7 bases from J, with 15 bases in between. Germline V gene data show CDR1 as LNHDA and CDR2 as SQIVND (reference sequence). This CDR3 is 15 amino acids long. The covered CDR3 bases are TGTGCCAGTAGTATCAGGGAACCTACCTTTGAAAAA. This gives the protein CASSIREPTFEK. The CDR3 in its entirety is CASSIREPTFEKLFF.

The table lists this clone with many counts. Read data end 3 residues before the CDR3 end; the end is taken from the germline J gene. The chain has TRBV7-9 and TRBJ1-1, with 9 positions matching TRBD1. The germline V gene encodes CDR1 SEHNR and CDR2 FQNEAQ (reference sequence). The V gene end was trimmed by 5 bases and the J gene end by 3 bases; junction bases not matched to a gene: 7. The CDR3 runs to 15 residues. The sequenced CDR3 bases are TGTGCCAGCAGCACGCGGCGGACAGGGGACACTGAA. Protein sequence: CASSTRRTGDTE. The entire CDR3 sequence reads CASSTRRTGDTEAFF.

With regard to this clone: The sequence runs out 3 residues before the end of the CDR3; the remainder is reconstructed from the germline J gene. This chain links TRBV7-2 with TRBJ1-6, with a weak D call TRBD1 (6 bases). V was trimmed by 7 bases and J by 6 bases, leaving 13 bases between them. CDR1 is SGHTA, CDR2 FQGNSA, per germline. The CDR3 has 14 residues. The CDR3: CASTFTGSNSPLHF. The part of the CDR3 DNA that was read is TGTGCCAGCACCTTCACAGGGAGTAATTCACCC.

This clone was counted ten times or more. The CDR3 reads CASSGQGAGQETQYF. CDR3 DNA (partial): TGTGCCAGCAGTGGACAGGGGGCCGGTCAAGAGACC. This rearrangement joins TRBV28 to TRBJ2-5, with 11 bases identical to TRBD1. Coverage ceases 3 residues before the CDR3 finishes, and the germline J gene fills in the end. This CDR3 comprises 15 residues. Trimming at V came to 5 bases and at J to 2 bases, leaving 4 bases not matched to a gene. The germline V gene encodes CDR1 MDHEN and CDR2 SYDVKM.

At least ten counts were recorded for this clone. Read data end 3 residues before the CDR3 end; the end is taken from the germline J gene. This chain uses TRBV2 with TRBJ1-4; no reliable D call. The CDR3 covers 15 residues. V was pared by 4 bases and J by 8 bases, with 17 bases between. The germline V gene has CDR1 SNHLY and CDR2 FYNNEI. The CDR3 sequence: CASSGTGSVGEKLFF. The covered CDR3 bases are TGTGCCAGCAGTGGGACGGGGTCGGTTGGAGAAAAA. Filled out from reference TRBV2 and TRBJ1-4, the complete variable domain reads EPEVTQTPSHQVTQMGQEVILRCVPISNHLYFYWYRQILGQKVEFLVSFYNNEISEKSEIFDDQFSVERPDGSNFTLKIRSTKLEDSAMYFCASSGTGSVGEKLFFGSGTQLSVL.

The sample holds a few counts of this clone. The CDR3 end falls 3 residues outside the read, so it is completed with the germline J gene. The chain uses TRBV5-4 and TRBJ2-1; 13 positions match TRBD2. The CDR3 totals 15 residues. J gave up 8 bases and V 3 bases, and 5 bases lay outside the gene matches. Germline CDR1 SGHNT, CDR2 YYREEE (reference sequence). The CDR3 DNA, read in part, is TGTGCCAGCAGCTCGACTAGCGGGAGGTGGTATGAG. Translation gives CASSSTSGRWYE. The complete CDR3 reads CASSSTSGRWYEQFF.

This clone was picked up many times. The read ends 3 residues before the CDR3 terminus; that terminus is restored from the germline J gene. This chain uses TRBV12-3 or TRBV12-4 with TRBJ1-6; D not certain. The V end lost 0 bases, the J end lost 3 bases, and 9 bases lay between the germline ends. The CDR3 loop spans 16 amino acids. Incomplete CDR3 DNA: TGTGCCAGCAGTTTAGCGCGGGGTCACTATAATTCACCC. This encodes CASSLARGHYNSP. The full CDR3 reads CASSLARGHYNSPLHF.

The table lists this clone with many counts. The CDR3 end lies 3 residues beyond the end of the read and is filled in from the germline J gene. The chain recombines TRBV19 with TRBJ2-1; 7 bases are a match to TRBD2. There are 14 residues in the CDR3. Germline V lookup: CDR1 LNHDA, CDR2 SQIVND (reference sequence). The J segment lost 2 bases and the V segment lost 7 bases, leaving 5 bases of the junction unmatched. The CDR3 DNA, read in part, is TGTGCCAGTAAGCCTAGCGGAACCTACAATGAG. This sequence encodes CASKPSGTYNE. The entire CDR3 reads CASKPSGTYNEQFF.

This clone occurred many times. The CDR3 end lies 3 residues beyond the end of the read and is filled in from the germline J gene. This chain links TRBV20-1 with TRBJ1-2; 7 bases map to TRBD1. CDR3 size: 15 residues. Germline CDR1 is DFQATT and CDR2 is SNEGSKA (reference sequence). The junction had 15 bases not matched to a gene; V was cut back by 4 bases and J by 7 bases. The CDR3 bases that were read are TGCAGTGCTATCGGCAGGGGGATCGAACGGGGTGGC. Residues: CSAIGRGIERGG. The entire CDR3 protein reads CSAIGRGIERGGYTF.

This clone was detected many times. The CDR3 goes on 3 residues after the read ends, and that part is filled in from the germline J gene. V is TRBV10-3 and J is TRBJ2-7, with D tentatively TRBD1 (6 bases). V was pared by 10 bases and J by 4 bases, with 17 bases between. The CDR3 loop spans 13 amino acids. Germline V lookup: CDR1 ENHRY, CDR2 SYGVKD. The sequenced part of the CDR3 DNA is TGTGCCACGGGGACACAGGGTAGGTACGAG. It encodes CATGTQGRYE. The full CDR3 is CATGTQGRYEQYF.

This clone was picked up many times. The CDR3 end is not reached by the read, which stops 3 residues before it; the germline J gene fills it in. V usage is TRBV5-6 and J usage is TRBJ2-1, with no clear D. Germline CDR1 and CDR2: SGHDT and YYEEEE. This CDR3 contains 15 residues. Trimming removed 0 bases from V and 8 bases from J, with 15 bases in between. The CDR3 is CASSLVATPWDEQFF. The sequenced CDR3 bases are TGTGCCAGCAGCTTGGTAGCAACTCCCTGGGATGAG.

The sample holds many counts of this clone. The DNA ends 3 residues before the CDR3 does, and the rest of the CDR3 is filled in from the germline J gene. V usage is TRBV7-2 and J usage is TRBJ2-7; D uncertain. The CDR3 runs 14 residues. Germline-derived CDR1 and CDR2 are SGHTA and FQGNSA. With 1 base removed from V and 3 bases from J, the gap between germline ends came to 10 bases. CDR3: CASSLGARNYEQYF. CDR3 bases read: TGTGCCAGCAGCTTAGGAGCTAGAAACTACGAG.

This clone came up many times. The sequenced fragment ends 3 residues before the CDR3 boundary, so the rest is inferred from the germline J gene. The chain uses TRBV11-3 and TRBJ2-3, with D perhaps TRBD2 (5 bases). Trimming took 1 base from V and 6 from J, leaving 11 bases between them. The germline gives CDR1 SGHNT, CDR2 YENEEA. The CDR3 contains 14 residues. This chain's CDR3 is CASSLGPERDTQYF. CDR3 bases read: TGTGCCAGCAGCTTAGGACCCGAGCGGGATACG. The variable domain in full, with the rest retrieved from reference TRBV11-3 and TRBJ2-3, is EAGVVQSPRYKIIEKKQPVAFWCNPISGHNTLYWYLQNLGQGPELLIRYENEEAVDDSQLPKDRFSAERLKGVDSTLKIQPAELGDSAVYLCASSLGPERDTQYFGPGTRLTVL.

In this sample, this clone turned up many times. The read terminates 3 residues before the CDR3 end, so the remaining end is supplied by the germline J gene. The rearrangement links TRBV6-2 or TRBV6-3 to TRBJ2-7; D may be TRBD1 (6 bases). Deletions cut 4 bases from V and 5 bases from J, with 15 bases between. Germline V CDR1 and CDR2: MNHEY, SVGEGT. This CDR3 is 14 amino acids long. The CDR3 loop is CASSFIQGIHEQYF. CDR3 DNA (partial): TGTGCCAGCAGTTTCATACAGGGTATACACGAG.

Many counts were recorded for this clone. The part of the CDR3 DNA that was read is TGTGCCAGCTCACCGGGCCTAGCGGGACTTAAAAACATT. Translation gives CASSPGLAGLKNI. The complete CDR3 sequence is CASSPGLAGLKNIQYF. The chain carries TRBV18 and TRBJ2-4; 9 nucleotides line up with TRBD2. The read halts 3 residues ahead of the CDR3 end, with the missing end drawn from the germline J gene. CDR3 length: 16 amino acids. Germline CDR1 reads KGHSH; CDR2 reads LQKENI. Trimming took 3 bases from V and 4 from J; bases not matched to a gene: 7.

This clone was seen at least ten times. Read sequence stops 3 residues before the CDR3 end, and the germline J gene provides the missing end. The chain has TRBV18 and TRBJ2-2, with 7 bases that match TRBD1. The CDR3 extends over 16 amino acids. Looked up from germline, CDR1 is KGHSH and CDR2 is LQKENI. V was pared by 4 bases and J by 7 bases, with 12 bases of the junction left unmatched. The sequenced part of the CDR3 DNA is TGTGCCAGCTCACGACAGGGTTTTGGTTCCGGCGGGGAG. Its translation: CASSRQGFGSGGE. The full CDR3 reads CASSRQGFGSGGELFF.

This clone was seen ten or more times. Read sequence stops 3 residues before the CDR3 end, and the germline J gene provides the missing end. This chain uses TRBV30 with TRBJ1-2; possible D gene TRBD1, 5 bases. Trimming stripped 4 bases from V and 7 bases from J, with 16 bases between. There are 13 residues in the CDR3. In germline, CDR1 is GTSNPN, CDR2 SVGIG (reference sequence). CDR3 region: CAWTPWGGGGYTF. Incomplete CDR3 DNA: TGTGCCTGGACCCCGTGGGGGGGTGGTGGC. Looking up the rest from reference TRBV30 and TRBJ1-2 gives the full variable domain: SQTIHQWPATLVQPVGSPLSLECTVEGTSNPNLYWYRQAAGRGLQLLFYSVGIGQISSEVPQNLSASRPQDRQFILSSKKLLLSDSGFYLCAWTPWGGGGYTFGSGTRLTVV.

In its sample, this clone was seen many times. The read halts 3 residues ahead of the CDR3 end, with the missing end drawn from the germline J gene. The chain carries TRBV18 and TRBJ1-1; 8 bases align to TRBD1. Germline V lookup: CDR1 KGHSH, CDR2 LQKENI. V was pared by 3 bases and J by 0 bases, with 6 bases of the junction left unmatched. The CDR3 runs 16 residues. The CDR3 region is CASSPATGAMNTEAFF. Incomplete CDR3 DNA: TGTGCCAGCTCACCGGCGACAGGGGCAATGAACACTGAA.

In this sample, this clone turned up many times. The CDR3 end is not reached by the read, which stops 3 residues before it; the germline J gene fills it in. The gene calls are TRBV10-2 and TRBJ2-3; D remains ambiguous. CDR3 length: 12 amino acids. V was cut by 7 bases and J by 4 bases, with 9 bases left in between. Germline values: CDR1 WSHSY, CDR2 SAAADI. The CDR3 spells CASTARADTQYF. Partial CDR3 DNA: TGCGCCAGCACCGCACGGGCAGATACG.